A selection of T cell receptor beta chains follows, all from one sample in a study of cytomegalovirus exposure and HLA in healthy donors. The protocol was immunoSEQ multiplex PCR, while the TCRdb copy is restricted to in-frame clones and leaves out a portion. Seen here are 120,000 or so clones, roughly three fifths observed once, and the top ten hold around 8.8%. The sequencing sample was made of PBMCs. Receptors were obtained from a woman in her thirties or forties in good health and CMV-seropositive. Both conserved end residues are part of each CDR3. Fields, in order: D gene, J gene, clone size, V gene, CDR3 protein. A D gene is named only where the DNA matches it firmly. Some rows have no size entry. The others give once, few or many, or a class for an expanded clone.

>-|-|-|TRBV5-1
CASSLGVGTYYEQYF
>TRBD1|TRBJ2-1|-|TRBV5-1
CASSLVQGANNEQFF
>-|TRBJ1-4|-|TRBV9
CASSSNMRGEKLFF
>-|TRBJ2-3|-|TRBV1
CTSSQVLADSLCTNTQYF
>TRBD1|TRBJ2-7|few|TRBV6-1
CASSEPGTGIEQYF
>TRBD1|TRBJ1-4|-|TRBV28
CASSLSGQGGKEKLFF
>-|TRBJ1-2|once|TRBV30
CAWNTRGSYGYPF
>TRBD2|TRBJ2-3|-|TRBV5-1
CASSAGLAGGIPSTDTQYF
>TRBD2|TRBJ2-7|-|TRBV6-1
CASNPLAGVSYEQYF
>-|TRBJ2-2|-|TRBV14
CASSPYNAGELFF
>TRBD1|TRBJ2-7|-|TRBV6-1
CASSVRDRAYEQYF
>TRBD2|TRBJ2-1|-|TRBV11-3
CASSLGSSSGSYNEQFF
>-|TRBJ2-1|-|TRBV28
CASSARGISNNEQFF
>TRBD2|TRBJ2-5|-|TRBV5-4
CASSSRLAGDFTDRETQYF
>-|TRBJ2-5|-|TRBV6-5
CASKRSILETQYF
>TRBD2|TRBJ2-2|once|TRBV10-1
CASSEASGGAYTGELFF
>-|TRBJ1-1|-|TRBV4-2
CASSRQGTMNTEAFF
>-|TRBJ1-1|-|TRBV6-5
CASSYSGGLTTEAFF
>-|TRBJ2-7|-|TRBV28
CASSLWREVQYF
>TRBD2|TRBJ2-5|-|TRBV9
CASSISGLIPETQYF
>-|TRBJ2-7|-|TRBV12-5
CASGLSDRYEQYF
>-|TRBJ1-1|-|TRBV6-5
CASVQAIPNTEAFF
>TRBD2|TRBJ2-2|-|TRBV7-6
CASSLSTSPTGELFF
>TRBD1|TRBJ1-6|-|TRBV19
CASSIGQGYSPLHF
>-|TRBJ2-2|-|TRBV5-5
CASRGLQGRNTGELFF
>-|TRBJ2-2|once|TRBV29-1
CSGYLATSGELFF
>TRBD1|TRBJ2-1|-|TRBV18
CASSAGTGRSNEQFF
>TRBD2|TRBJ2-3|-|TRBV10-1
CASSGTSGSTDTQYF
>TRBD1|TRBJ2-2|-|TRBV2
CASLGWTGGPGELFF
>-|TRBJ1-2|few|TRBV6-5
CASSYSRQGKYGYTF
>-|TRBJ1-2|-|TRBV6-1
CASSVLPGGGNYGYTF
>-|TRBJ1-1|-|TRBV28
CASTLITTGNTEAFF
>-|TRBJ1-1|-|TRBV5-1
CASSPPTANTEAFF
>-|TRBJ2-3|few|TRBV25-1
CARQGFGLATDTQYF
>-|TRBJ1-1|few|TRBV5-1
CASSLGSVGNTEAFF
>-|TRBJ1-1|-|TRBV5-1
CASSLVTGLNTEAFF
>TRBD2|TRBJ2-1|-|TRBV10-3
CAITSGTSPLNEQFF
>TRBD1|TRBJ2-6|once|TRBV7-9
CASSSGQGLSGANVLTF
>-|TRBJ2-3|few|TRBV12-5
CASGFWGSTDTQYF
>TRBD1|TRBJ2-5|-|TRBV27
CASRLQGVGGETQYF
>-|TRBJ1-4|-|TRBV7-9
CASSPPAGPNEKLFF
>-|TRBJ2-2|few|TRBV5-8
CASSSESGVNTGELFF
>-|TRBJ2-1|-|TRBV28
CASSFGSFEREQFF